The 11 T cell receptor beta chains given below trace back to one sample, sequenced in a study of blood T cell repertoires in COVID-19. The protocol was immunoSEQ multiplex PCR, while the TCRdb copy is restricted to in-frame clones and leaves out a portion. The sample includes over 75,000 clones, roughly nine tenths seen only once; the top ten take around 5.2%. The sample comprised peripheral blood. These receptors came from a woman at least 80 years old with active COVID-19.

The chain employs TRBV5-6 and TRBJ1-2, with no clear D. The CDR3 has 12 amino acids. The ends were cut back, 4 bases at V and 4 bases at J, with 8 bases in the middle. Germline loops: CDR1 SGHDT, CDR2 YYEEEE. In nucleotides, the CDR3 is TGTGCCAGCAGCGGGCCCACCTATGGCTACACCTTC. It is translated as CASSGPTYGYTF.

V gene TRBV7-3 combines with J gene TRBJ2-3; TRBD1 is a possible D gene (6 bases). The CDR3 consists of 16 residues. V shed 3 bases and J shed 6 bases, with 19 bases lying between them. Germline loops: CDR1 SGHTA, CDR2 FQGTGA. The CDR3 bases are TGTGCCAGCAGCTTGACCCGACAGGTGGGCGTGGATACGCAGTATTTT. Encoded protein: CASSLTRQVGVDTQYF.

V gene TRBV15 combines with J gene TRBJ2-2; a weak D match, TRBD1 (6 bases). From germline, CDR1 is LNHNV and CDR2 YYDKDF (reference sequence). V lost 3 bases and J lost 4, with 9 bases in between. The length of the CDR3 is 14 residues. The CDR3 DNA reads as TGTGCCACCAGCAGGGGGGCTAGCACCGGGGAGCTGTTTTTT. Translating it yields CATSRGASTGELFF.

The V gene is TRBV13, the J gene TRBJ2-3, with D perhaps matching TRBD2 (7 bases). Germline lookup yields CDR1 PRHDT and CDR2 FYEKMQ (reference sequence). CDR3 length: 15 residues. V shed 5 bases and J shed 4 bases, with 16 bases lying between them. The CDR3 is CASSNPAGASDTQYF. CDR3 sequence (DNA): TGTGCCAGCAGCAACCCCGCGGGGGCTTCAGATACGCAGTATTTT.

The genes are TRBV4-1 and TRBJ2-1, with TRBD1 identical over 8 bases. The CDR3 loop spans 15 amino acids. The trim removed 0 bases at V and 8 bases at J, leaving 6 bases unmatched. Germline values: CDR1 MGHRA, CDR2 YSYEKL. CDR3 bases: TGCGCCAGCAGCCAAGATGGTAACAGGGGGGATGAGCAGTTCTTC. Translated, it gives CASSQDGNRGDEQFF.

The chain is built from TRBV7-8 and TRBJ1-3, with 10 bases fitting TRBD1. The V gene's germline CDR1 is SGHVS and CDR2 FQNEAQ. This CDR3 is built from 17 residues. V lost 0 bases and J lost 3; bases outside the gene matches: 5. The CDR3 region is CASSLAGTGVLGNTIYF. CDR3 nucleotide sequence: TGTGCCAGCAGCTTAGCCGGGACAGGGGTACTTGGAAACACCATATATTTT.

A few counts support this clone. The chain joins TRBV7-2 to TRBJ1-5; TRBD1 agrees at 7 bases. The CDR3 runs to 14 residues. Trimming at V came to 1 base and at J to 9 bases, leaving 6 bases not matched to a gene. Per germline, CDR1 SGHTA and CDR2 FQGNSA. The CDR3 DNA follows: TGTGCCAGCAGCTTAGAAGGGGGCCCGCGGCCCCAGCATTTT. Residues: CASSLEGGPRPQHF.

The rearrangement links TRBV12-3 or TRBV12-4 to TRBJ2-3; the match to TRBD1 covers 8 bases. V gave up 5 bases and J gave up 4 bases; unmatched junction bases: 2. There are 13 residues in the CDR3. CDR3 amino acids: CASSQGAADTQYF. The DNA of the CDR3 is TGTGCCAGCAGTCAGGGGGCCGCAGATACGCAGTATTTT.

V usage is TRBV11-2 and J usage is TRBJ2-1; 9 positions match TRBD2. Unmatched junction bases numbered 6, after V lost 0 bases and J lost 15 bases. The V gene's germline CDR1 is SGHAT and CDR2 FQNNGV. The CDR3 consists of 13 residues. CDR3 protein: CASSLDVAGAPFF. CDR3 bases: TGTGCCAGCAGCTTAGACGTAGCGGGGGCCCCGTTCTTC.

The chain carries TRBV12-3 or TRBV12-4 and TRBJ1-6; D uncertain. V was shortened by 3 bases and J by 14 bases, with 11 bases between the two germline ends. CDR3 length: 12 residues. CDR3 bases: TGTGCCAGCAGTTTCTACGATGGAGCCCTCCACTTT. Encoded protein: CASSFYDGALHF.

The rearrangement links TRBV6-2 or TRBV6-3 to TRBJ2-1; TRBD1 might be the D (6 bases). The CDR3 loop spans 13 amino acids. Germline V lookup: CDR1 MNHEY, CDR2 SVGEGT. The V gene lost 0 bases and the J gene lost 6 bases, with 6 bases spanning the gap. CDR3 protein: CASSYSQGNEQFF. The CDR3 DNA sequence: TGTGCCAGCAGTTACTCACAGGGCAATGAGCAGTTCTTC.